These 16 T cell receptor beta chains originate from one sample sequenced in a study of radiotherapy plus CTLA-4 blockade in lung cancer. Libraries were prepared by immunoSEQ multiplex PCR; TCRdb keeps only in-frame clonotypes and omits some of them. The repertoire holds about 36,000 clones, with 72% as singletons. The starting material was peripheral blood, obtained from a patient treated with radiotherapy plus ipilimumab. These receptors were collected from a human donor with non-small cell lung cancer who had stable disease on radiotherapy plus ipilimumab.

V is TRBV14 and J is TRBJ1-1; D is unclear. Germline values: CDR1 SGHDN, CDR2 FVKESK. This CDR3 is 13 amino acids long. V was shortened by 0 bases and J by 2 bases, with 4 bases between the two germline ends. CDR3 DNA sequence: TGTGCCAGCAGCCAAGACAGAAACACTGAAGCTTTCTTT. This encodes CASSQDRNTEAFF.

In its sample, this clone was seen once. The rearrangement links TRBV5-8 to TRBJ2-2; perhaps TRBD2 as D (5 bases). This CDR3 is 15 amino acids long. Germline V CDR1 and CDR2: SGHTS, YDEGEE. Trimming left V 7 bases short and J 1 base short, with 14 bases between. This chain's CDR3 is CASPSRTLNTGELFF. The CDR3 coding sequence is TGTGCCAGCCCCTCCCGGACTCTGAACACCGGGGAGCTGTTTTTT.

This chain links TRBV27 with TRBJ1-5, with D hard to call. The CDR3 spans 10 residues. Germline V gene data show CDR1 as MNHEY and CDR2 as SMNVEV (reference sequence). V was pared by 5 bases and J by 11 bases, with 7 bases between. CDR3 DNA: TGTGCCAGCAGTCCCCAGACCCAGCATTTT. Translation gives CASSPQTQHF.

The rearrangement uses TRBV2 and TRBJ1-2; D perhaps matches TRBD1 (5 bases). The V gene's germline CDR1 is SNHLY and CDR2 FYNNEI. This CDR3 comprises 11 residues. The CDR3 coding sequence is TGTGCTTCTGGGGCGCACTATGGCTACACCTTC. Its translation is CASGAHYGYTF.

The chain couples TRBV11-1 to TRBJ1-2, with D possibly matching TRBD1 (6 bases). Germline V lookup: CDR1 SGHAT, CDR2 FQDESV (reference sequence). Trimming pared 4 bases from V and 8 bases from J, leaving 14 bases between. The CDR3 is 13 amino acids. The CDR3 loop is CASSSGRGGGYTF. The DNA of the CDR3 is TGTGCCAGCAGCTCCGGCAGGGGCGGAGGCTACACCTTC. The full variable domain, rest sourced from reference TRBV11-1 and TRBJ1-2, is EAEVAQSPRYKITEKSQAVAFWCDPISGHATLYWYRQILGQGPELLVQFQDESVVDDSQLPKDRFSAERLKGVDSTLKIQPAELGDSAMYLCASSSGRGGGYTFGSGTRLTVV.

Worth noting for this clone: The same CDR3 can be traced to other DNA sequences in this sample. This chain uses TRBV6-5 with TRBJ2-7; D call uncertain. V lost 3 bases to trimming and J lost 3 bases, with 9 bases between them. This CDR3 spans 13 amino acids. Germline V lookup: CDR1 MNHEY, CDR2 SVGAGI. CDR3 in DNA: TGTGCCAGCAGTTATGCTCCGGGCTACGAGCAGTACTTC. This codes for CASSYAPGYEQYF.

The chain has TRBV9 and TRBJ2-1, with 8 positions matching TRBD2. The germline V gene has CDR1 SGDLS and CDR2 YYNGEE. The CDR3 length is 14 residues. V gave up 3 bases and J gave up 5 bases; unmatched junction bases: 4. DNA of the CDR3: TGTGCCAGCAGCGCGGGGGGGACCCACAATGAGCAGTTCTTC. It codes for CASSAGGTHNEQFF.

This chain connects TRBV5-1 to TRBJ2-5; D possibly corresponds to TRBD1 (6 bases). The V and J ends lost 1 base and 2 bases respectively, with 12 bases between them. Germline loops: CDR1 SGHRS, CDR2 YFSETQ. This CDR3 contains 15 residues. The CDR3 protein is CASSLPPGQQETQYF. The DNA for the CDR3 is TGCGCCAGCAGCTTGCCGCCGGGACAACAAGAGACCCAGTACTTC.

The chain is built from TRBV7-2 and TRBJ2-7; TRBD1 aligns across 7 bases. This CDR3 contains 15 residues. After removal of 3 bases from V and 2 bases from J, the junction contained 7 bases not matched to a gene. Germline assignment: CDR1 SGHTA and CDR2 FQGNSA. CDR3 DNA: TGTGCCAGCAGCTTGAGGGGCCAGGGGGCCTACGAGCAGTACTTC. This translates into CASSLRGQGAYEQYF.

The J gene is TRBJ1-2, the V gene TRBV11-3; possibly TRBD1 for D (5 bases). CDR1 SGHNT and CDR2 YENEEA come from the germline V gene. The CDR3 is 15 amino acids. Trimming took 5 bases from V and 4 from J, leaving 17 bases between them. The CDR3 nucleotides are TGTGCCAGCAGCCACAGGTCGGGGGGAGGCTATGGCTACACCTTC. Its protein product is CASSHRSGGGYGYTF.

CDR3 loop: CASSSQTSSGGRHNEQFF. The CDR3 nucleotides are TGTGCCAGTAGTTCCCAAACTTCGAGCGGGGGGAGACACAATGAGCAGTTCTTC. The chain links TRBV19 to TRBJ2-1; 9 nucleotides line up with TRBD2. Per the germline V gene, CDR1 is LNHDA and CDR2 is SQIVND (reference sequence). J gave up 5 bases and V 5 bases, and 16 bases lay outside the gene matches. The CDR3 is 18 residues long.

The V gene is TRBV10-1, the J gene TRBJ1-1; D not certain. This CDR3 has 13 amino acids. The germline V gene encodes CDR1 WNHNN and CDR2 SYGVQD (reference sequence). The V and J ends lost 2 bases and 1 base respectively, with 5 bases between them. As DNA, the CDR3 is TGCGCCAGCAGTGAGATGAGGAACACTGAAGCTTTCTTT. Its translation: CASSEMRNTEAFF.

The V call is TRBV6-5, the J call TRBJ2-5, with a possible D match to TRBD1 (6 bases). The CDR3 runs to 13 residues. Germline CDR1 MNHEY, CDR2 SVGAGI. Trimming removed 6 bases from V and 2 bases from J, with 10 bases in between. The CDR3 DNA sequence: TGTGCCAGCAGGAGGACAGAGCAAGAGACCCAGTACTTC. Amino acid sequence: CASRRTEQETQYF.

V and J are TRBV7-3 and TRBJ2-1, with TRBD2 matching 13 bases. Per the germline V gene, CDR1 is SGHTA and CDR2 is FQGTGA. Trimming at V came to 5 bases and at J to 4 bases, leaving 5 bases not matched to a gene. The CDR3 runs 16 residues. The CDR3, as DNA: TGTGCCAGCAGCCCCCGGACTAGCGGGGGTTACAATGAGCAGTTCTTC. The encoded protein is CASSPRTSGGYNEQFF. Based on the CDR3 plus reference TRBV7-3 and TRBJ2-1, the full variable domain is GAGVSQTPSNKVTEKGKYVELRCDPISGHTALYWYRQSLGQGPEFLIYFQGTGAADDSGLPNDRFFAVRPEGSVSTLKIQRTERGDSAVYLCASSPRTSGGYNEQFFGPGTRLTVL.

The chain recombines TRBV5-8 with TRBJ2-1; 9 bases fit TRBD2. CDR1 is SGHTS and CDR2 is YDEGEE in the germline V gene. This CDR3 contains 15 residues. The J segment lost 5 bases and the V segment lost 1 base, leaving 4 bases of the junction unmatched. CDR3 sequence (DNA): TGTGCCAGCAGCTTGCTTCTAGCGGGGAACAATGAGCAGTTCTTC. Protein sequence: CASSLLLAGNNEQFF.

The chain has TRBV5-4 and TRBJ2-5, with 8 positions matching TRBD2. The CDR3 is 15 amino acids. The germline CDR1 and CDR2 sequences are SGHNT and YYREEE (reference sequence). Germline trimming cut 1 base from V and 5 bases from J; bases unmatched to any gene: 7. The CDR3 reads CASSLSPGGLETQYF. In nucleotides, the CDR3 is TGTGCCAGCAGCTTGTCTCCGGGGGGGCTGGAGACCCAGTACTTC.